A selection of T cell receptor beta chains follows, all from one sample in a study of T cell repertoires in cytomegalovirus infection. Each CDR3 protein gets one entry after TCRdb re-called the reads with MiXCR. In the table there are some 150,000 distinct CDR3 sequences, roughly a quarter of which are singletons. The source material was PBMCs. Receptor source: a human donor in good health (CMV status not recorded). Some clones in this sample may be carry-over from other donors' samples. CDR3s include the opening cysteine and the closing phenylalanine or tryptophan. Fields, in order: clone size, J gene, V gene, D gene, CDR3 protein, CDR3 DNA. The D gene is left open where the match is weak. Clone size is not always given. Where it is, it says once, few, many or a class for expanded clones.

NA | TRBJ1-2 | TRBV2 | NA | CASSEPGTGGARGYTF | TGTGCCAGCAGTGAACCCGGGACTGGGGGGGCGCGGGGCTACACCTTC
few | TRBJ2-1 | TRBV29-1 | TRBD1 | CSVTPGTGLGDEQFF | TGCAGCGTCACCCCCGGGACAGGGCTAGGGGATGAGCAGTTCTTC
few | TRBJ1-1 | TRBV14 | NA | CASSPTTGIRTEAFF | TGTGCCAGCAGCCCAACAACAGGGATCAGAACTGAAGCTTTCTTT
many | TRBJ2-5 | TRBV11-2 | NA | CASSPSSWDRPETQYF | TGTGCCAGCAGCCCCTCCTCGTGGGACCGTCCAGAGACCCAGTACTTC
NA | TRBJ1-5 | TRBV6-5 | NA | CASSYKRGNQPQHF | TGTGCCAGCAGTTACAAGAGGGGAAATCAGCCCCAGCATTTT
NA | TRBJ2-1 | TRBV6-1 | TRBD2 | CASSKTGGPPYNEQFF | TGTGCCAGCAGTAAAACGGGAGGGCCTCCCTACAATGAGCAGTTCTTC
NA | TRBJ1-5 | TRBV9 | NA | CASSVADSNQPQHF | TGTGCCAGCAGCGTAGCCGATAGCAATCAGCCCCAGCATTTT
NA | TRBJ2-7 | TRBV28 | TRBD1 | CASSFGGQGYEQYF | TGTGCCAGCAGTTTCGGGGGACAGGGCTACGAGCAGTACTTC
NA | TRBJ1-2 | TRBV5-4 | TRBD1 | CASSYDRGYGYTF | TGTGCCAGCAGCTACGACAGGGGCTATGGCTACACCTTC
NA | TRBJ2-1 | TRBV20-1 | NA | CSARALGAETYNEQFF | TGCAGTGCTAGAGCTCTAGGGGCGGAAACCTACAATGAGCAGTTCTTC
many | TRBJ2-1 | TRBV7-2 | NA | CASSLTLAENEQFF | TGTGCCAGCAGCTTAACTTTGGCTGAAAATGAGCAGTTCTTC
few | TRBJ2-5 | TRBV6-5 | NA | CASSAGTLLGTQYF | TGTGCCAGCAGTGCCGGGACCCTGTTGGGGACCCAGTACTTC
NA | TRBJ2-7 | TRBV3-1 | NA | CASSQDSGRLGSSYEQYF | TGTGCCAGCAGCCAAGATTCCGGACGTCTCGGATCCTCCTACGAGCAGTACTTC
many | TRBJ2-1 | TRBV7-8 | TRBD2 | CASSLGASGRIYNEQFF | TGTGCCAGCAGCTTAGGGGCTAGCGGGCGTATCTACAATGAGCAGTTCTTC
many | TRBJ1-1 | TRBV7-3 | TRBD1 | CASSSGQGNTEAFF | TGTGCCAGCAGCTCGGGACAGGGGAACACTGAAGCTTTCTTT
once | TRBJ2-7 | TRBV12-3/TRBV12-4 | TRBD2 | CASTGGGLSYEQYF | TGTGCCAGCACCGGGGGGGGGCTCTCCTACGAGCAGTACTTC
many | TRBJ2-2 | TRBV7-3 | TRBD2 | CASSLRAGGNTGELFF | TGTGCCAGCAGCTTACGGGCGGGGGGGAACACCGGGGAGCTGTTTTTT
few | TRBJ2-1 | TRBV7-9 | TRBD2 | CASSFSGGGLNEQFF | TGTGCCAGCAGCTTTAGCGGGGGGGGCCTCAATGAGCAGTTCTTC
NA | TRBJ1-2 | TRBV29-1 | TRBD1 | CSVEDRRQGAPWYGYTF | TGCAGCGTTGAAGATCGGCGACAGGGGGCCCCCTGGTATGGCTACACCTTC
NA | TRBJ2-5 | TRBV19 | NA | CASKLADRETQYF | TGTGCCAGTAAGTTGGCGGACCGAGAGACCCAGTACTTC
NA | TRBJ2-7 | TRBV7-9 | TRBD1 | CASSLGQGVSYEQYF | TGTGCCAGCAGCTTAGGCCAGGGGGTCTCCTACGAGCAGTACTTC
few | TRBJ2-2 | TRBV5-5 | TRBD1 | CASRDRVFGTGELFF | TGTGCCAGCAGAGACAGGGTCTTCGGCACCGGGGAGCTGTTTTTT
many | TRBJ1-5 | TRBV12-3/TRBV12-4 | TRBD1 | CASSSGTESQPQHF | TGTGCCAGCAGTTCAGGGACAGAGAGTCAGCCCCAGCATTTT
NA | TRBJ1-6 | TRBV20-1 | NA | CSATPGTLNSPLHF | TGCAGTGCTACCCCCGGGACTTTAAATTCACCCCTCCACTTT
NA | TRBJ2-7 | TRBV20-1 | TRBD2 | CSARDGGRWSEQYF | TGCAGTGCTAGAGACGGCGGGAGGTGGAGTGAGCAGTACTTC
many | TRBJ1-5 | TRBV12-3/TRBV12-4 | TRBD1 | CASSFGQGANQPQHF | TGTGCCAGCAGTTTTGGGCAGGGGGCAAATCAGCCCCAGCATTTT
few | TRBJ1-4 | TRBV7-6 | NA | CASSLGAGVNNEKLFF | TGTGCCAGCAGCCTTGGGGCAGGGGTGAATAATGAAAAACTGTTTTTT
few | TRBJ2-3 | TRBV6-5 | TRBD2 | CASRPPSGKTDTQYF | TGTGCCAGCAGGCCTCCTAGCGGGAAGACAGATACGCAGTATTTT
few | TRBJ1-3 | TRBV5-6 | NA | CASSLAGSTGNTIYF | TGTGCCAGCAGCTTGGCGGGCAGTACTGGAAACACCATATATTTT
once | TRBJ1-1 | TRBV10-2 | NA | CASSEDIGRGNTEAFF | TGCGCCAGCAGTGAGGACATTGGACGGGGGAACACTGAAGCTTTCTTT
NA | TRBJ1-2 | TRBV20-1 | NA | CSANPANYGYTF | TGCAGTGCTAACCCTGCTAACTATGGCTACACCTTC
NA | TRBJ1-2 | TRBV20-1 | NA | CSATDNYGYTF | TGCAGTGCAACGGATAACTATGGCTACACCTTC
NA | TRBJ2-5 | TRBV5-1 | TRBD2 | CASSPAGGRETQYF | TGCGCCAGCAGCCCGGCGGGGGGACGAGAGACCCAGTACTTC
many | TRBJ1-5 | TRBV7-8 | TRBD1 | CASSPLGAGTGVRGNQPQHF | TGTGCCAGCAGCCCTTTAGGGGCCGGGACAGGGGTCAGAGGGAATCAGCCCCAGCATTTT
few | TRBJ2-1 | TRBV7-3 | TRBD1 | CASSLRGQVLDEQFF | TGTGCCAGCAGCTTAAGGGGACAGGTCTTGGATGAGCAGTTCTTC
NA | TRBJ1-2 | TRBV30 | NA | CAWSKVLGYGYTF | TGTGCCTGGAGTAAGGTCTTAGGCTATGGCTACACCTTC
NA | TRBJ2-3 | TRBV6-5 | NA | CASSSWGTGTDTQYF | TGTGCCAGCAGCTCTTGGGGGACCGGCACAGATACGCAGTATTTT
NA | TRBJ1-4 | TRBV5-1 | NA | CASSLPQTGVNEKLFF | TGCGCCAGCAGCCTCCCGCAGACAGGCGTTAATGAAAAACTGTTTTTT
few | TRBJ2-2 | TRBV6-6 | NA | CASSSVRAGELFF | TGTGCCAGCAGCTCCGTAAGGGCCGGGGAGCTGTTTTTT
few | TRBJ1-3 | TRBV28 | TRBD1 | CASRGQGARLAGNTIYF | TGTGCCAGCAGGGGACAGGGGGCACGTTTAGCTGGAAACACCATATATTTT
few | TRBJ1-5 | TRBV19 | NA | CASSNSGNQPQHF | TGTGCCAGTAGCAACTCGGGGAATCAGCCCCAGCATTTT
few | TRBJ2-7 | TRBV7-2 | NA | CASSYRDLSYEQYF | TGTGCCAGCAGTTACCGGGACTTATCCTACGAGCAGTACTTC
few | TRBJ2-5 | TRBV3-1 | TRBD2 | CASSRSGGHQETQYF | TGTGCCAGCAGCCGTAGCGGGGGACACCAAGAGACCCAGTACTTC
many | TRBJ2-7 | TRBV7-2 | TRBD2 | CASSLTLAGFGNEQYF | TGTGCCAGCAGCTTAACTCTAGCGGGATTCGGTAACGAGCAGTACTTC
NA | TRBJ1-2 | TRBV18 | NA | CASSFLPPGDHYGYTF | TGTGCCAGCTCTTTCCTACCCCCAGGGGATCACTATGGCTACACCTTC
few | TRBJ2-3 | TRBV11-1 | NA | CASSLASPSTDTQYF | TGTGCCAGCAGCTTAGCGTCCCCTAGCACAGATACGCAGTATTTT
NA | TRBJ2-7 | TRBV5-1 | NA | CASSWGKVGSYEQYF | TGCGCCAGCAGCTGGGGGAAGGTGGGCTCCTACGAGCAGTACTTC
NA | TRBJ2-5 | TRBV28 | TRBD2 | CASSSPGRGEFKTQYF | TGTGCCAGCAGTTCCCCGGGGCGGGGGGAGTTTAAGACCCAGTACTTC
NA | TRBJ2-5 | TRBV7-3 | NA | CASSLNPRGQGLETQYF | TGTGCCAGCAGCTTAAACCCCCGGGGGCAGGGCTTGGAGACCCAGTACTTC
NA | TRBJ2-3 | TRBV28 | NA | CASSSAEDTQYF | TGTGCCAGCAGTTCGGCTGAAGATACGCAGTATTTT
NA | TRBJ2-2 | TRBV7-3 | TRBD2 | CASSPTGSGGSHGELFF | TGTGCCAGCAGCCCCACCGGAAGCGGGGGGTCCCACGGGGAGCTGTTTTTT
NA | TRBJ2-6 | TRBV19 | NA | CASSKVRSGANVLTF | TGTGCCAGTAGTAAAGTCCGCTCTGGGGCCAACGTCCTGACTTTC
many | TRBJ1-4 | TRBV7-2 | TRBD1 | CASSITGGAGEKLFF | TGTGCCAGCAGCATTACAGGGGGCGCGGGTGAAAAACTGTTTTTT